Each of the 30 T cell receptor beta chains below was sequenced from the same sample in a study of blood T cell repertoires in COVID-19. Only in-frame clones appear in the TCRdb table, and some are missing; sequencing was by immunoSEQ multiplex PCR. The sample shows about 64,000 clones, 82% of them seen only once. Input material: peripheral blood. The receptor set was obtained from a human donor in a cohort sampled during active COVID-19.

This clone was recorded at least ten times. This CDR3 is CATSRRTEAFF. The CDR3, as DNA: TGTGCCACCAGCAGACGGACTGAAGCTTTCTTT. This chain joins TRBV15 and TRBJ1-1; D gene uncertain. The V end lost 2 bases, the J end lost 5 bases, and 3 bases lay between the germline ends. The CDR3 runs 11 residues. Germline loops: CDR1 LNHNV, CDR2 YYDKDF (reference sequence).

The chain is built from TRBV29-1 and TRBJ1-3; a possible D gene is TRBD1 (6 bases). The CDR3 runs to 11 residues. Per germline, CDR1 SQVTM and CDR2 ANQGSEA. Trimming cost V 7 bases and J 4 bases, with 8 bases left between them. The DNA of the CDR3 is TGCAGCGGCGGACAGGGAAACACCATATATTTT. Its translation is CSGGQGNTIYF.

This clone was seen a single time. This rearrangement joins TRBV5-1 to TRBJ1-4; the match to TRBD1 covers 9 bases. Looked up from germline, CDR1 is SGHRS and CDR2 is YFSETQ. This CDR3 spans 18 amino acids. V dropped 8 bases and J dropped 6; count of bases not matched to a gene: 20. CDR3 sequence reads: CARRKQGARVFCDEKLFF. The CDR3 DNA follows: TGCGCCAGACGTAAACAGGGGGCGCGGGTTTTCTGCGATGAAAAACTGTTTTTT.

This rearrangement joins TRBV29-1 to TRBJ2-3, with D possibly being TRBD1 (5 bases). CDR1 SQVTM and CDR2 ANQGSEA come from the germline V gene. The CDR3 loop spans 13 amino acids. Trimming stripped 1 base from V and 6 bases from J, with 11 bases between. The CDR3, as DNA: TGCAGCGTTGAAGGCCTGGGGCGGGATACGCAGTATTTT. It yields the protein CSVEGLGRDTQYF.

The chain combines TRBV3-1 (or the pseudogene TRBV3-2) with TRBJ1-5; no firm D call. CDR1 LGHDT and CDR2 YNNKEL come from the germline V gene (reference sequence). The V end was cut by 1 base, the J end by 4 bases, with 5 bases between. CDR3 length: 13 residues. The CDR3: CASSQAGNQPQHF. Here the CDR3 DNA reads TGTGCCAGCAGCCAAGCGGGGAATCAGCCCCAGCATTTT.

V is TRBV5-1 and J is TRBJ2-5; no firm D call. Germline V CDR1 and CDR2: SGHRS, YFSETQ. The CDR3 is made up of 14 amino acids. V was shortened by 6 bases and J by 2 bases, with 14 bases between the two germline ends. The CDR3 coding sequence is TGCGCCAGCAAACCTTGGGTACAGCAAGAGACCCAGTACTTC. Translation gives CASKPWVQQETQYF. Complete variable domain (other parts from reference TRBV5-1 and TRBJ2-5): KAGVTQTPRYLIKTRGQQVTLSCSPISGHRSVSWYQQTPGQGLQFLFEYFSETQRNKGNFPGRFSGRQFSNSRSEMNVSTLELGDSALYLCASKPWVQQETQYFGPGTRLLVL.

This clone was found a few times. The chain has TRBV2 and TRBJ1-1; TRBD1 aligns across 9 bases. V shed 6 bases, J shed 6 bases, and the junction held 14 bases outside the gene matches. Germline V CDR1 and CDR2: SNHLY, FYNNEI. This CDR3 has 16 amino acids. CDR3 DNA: TGTGCCAGCAGACCCGGGACAGGGTCAATGGTTGCTGAAGCTTTCTTT. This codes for CASRPGTGSMVAEAFF. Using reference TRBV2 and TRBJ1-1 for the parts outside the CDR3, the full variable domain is EPEVTQTPSHQVTQMGQEVILRCVPISNHLYFYWYRQILGQKVEFLVSFYNNEISEKSEIFDDQFSVERPDGSNFTLKIRSTKLEDSAMYFCASRPGTGSMVAEAFFGQGTRLTVV.

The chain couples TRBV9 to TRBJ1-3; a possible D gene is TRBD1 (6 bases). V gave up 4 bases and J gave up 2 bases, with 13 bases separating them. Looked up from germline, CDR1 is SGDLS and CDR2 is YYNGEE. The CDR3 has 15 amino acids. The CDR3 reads CASSPRGNTGNTIYF. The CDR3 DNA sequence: TGTGCCAGCAGCCCGAGGGGGAATACTGGAAACACCATATATTTT.

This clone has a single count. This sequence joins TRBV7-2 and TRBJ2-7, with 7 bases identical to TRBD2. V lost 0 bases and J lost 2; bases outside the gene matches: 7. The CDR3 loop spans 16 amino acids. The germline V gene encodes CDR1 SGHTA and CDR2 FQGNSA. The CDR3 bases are TGTGCCAGCAGCTTAGCGTTTAGCGGGTCTGCCTACGAGCAGTACTTC. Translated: CASSLAFSGSAYEQYF.

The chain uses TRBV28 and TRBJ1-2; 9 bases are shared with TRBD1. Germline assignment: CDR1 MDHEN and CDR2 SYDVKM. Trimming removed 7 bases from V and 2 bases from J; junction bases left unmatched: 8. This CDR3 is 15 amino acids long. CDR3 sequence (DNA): TGTGCCAGCAACCCCGCCGGGACAGGGAACTATGGCTACACCTTC. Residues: CASNPAGTGNYGYTF.

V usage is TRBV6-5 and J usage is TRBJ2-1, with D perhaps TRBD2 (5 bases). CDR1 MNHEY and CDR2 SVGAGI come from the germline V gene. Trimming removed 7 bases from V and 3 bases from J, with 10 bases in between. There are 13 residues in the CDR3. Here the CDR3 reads CASTPRVYNEQFF. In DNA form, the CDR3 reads TGTGCCAGCACCCCGAGGGTCTACAATGAGCAGTTCTTC.

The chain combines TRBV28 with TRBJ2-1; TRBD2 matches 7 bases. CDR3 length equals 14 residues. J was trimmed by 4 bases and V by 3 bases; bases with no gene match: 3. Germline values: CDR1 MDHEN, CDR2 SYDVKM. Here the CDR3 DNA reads TGTGCCAGCAGTTTTTCCGGGGGGTACAATGAGCAGTTCTTC. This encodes CASSFSGGYNEQFF. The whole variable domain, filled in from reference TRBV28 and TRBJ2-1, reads DVKVTQSSRYLVKRTGEKVFLECVQDMDHENMFWYRQDPGLGLRLIYFSYDVKMKEKGDIPEGYSVSREKKERFSLILESASTNQTSMYLCASSFSGGYNEQFFGPGTRLTVL.

CDR3 residues: CASSQDPAGGPLTQYF. For the CDR3, the DNA is TGTGCCAGCAGCCAAGATCCTGCGGGGGGCCCGCTGACCCAGTACTTC. V gene TRBV3-1 (or the pseudogene TRBV3-2) combines with J gene TRBJ2-5; 8 bases align to TRBD2. The CDR3 runs 16 residues. Looked up from germline, CDR1 is LGHDT and CDR2 is YNNKEL (reference sequence). V shed 0 bases and J 7 bases; nucleotides not matched to a gene: 10.

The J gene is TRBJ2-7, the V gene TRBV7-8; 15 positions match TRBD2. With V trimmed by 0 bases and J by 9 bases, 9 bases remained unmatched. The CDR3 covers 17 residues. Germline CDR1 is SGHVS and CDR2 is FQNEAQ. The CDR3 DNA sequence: TGTGCCAGCAGCTTAGCGGGGACTAGCGGGGGGCACTCCGGGCAGTACGTC. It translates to CASSLAGTSGGHSGQYV.

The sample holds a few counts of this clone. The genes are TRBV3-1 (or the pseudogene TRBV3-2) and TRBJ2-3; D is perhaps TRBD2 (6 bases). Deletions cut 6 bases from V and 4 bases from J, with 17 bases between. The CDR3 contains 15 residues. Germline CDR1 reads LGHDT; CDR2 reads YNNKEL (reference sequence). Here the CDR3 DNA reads TGTGCCAGCAGTAGCGGACGGCGCGTCCCAGATACGCAGTATTTT. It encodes CASSSGRRVPDTQYF.

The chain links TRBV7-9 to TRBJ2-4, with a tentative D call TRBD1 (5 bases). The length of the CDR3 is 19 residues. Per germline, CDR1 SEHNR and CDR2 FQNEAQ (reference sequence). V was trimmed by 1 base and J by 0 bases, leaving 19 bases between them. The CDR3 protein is CASSLEVTAGKLAKNIQYF. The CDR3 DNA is TGTGCCAGCAGCTTAGAGGTTACGGCAGGGAAACTAGCCAAAAACATTCAGTACTTC.

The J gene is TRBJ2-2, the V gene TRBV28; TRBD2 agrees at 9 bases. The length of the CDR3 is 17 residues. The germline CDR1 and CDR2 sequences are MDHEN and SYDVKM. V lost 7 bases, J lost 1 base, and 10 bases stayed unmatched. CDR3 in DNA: TGTGCCAGCACAGGCGGGGGGGGTTATATGAACACCGGGGAGCTGTTTTTT. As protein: CASTGGGGYMNTGELFF.

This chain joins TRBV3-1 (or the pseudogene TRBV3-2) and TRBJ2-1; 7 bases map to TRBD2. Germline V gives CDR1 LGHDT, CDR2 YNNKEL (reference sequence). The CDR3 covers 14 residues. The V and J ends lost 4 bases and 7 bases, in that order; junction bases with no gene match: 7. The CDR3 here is CASSRGRGGNEQFF. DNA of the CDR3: TGTGCCAGCAGCCGTGGGAGGGGCGGGAATGAGCAGTTCTTC.

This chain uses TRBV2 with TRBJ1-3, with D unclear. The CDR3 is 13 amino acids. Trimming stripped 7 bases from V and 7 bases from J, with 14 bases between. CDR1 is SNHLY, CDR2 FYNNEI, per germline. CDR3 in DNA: TGTGCCAGCATGGGCGGGGTTGGGAACACCATATATTTT. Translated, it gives CASMGGVGNTIYF.

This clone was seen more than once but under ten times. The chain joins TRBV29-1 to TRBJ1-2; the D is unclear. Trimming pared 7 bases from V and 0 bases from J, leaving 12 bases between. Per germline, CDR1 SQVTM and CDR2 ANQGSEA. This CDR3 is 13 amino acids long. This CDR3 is CSGQEGANYGYTF. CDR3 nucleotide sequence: TGCAGCGGTCAGGAGGGAGCTAACTATGGCTACACCTTC. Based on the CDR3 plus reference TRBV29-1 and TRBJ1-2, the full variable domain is SAVISQKPSRDICQRGTSLTIQCQVDSQVTMMFWYRQQPGQSLTLIATANQGSEATYESGFVIDKFPISRPNLTFSTLTVSNMSPEDSSIYLCSGQEGANYGYTFGSGTRLTVV.

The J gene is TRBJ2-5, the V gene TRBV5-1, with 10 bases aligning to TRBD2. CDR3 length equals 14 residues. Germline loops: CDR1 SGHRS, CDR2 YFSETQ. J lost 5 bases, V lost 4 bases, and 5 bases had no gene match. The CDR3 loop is CASSRSGGDETQYF. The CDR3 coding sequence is TGCGCCAGCAGCAGGAGCGGGGGGGACGAGACCCAGTACTTC. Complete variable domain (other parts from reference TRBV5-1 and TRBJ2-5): KAGVTQTPRYLIKTRGQQVTLSCSPISGHRSVSWYQQTPGQGLQFLFEYFSETQRNKGNFPGRFSGRQFSNSRSEMNVSTLELGDSALYLCASSRSGGDETQYFGPGTRLLVL.

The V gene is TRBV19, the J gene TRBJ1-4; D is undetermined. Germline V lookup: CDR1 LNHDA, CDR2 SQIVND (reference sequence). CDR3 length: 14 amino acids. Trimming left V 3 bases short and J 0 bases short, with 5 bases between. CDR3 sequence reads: CASSITTTNEKLFF. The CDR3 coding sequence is TGTGCCAGTAGTATTACTACAACTAATGAAAAACTGTTTTTT.

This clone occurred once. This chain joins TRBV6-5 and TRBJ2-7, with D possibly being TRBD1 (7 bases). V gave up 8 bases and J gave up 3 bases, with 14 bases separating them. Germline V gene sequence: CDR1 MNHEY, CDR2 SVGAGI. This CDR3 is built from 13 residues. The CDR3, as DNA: TGTGCCAGCGGGCGGGACAGTTACTACGAGCAGTACGTC. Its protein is CASGRDSYYEQYV.

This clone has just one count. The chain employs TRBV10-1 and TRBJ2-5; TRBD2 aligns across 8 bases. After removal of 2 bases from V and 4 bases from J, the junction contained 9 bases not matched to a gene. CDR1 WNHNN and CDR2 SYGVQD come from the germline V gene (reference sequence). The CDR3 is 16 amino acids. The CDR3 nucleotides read TGCGCCAGCAGTGAGACCGGGGGGGCCGGGGGAGAGACCCAGTACTTC. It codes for CASSETGGAGGETQYF.

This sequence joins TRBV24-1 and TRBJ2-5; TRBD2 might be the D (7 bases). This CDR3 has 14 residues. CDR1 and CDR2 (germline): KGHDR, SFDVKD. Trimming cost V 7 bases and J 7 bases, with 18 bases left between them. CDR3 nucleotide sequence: TGTGCCACCAGGAGGGGGGGAAGCCAGAGGACCCAGTACTTC. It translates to CATRRGGSQRTQYF.

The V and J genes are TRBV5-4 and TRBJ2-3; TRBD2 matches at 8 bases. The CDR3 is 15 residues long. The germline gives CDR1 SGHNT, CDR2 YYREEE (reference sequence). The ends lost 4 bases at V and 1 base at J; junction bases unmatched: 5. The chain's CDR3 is CASSVGGAGTDTQYF. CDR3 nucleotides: TGTGCCAGCAGCGTCGGGGGGGCCGGCACAGATACGCAGTATTTT.

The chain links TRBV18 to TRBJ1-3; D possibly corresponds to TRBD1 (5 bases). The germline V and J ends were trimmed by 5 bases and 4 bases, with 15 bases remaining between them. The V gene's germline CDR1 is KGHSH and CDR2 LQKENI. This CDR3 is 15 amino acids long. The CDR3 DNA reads TGTGCCAGCTCATTACGCCAGGGTGCCGGAAACACCATATATTTT. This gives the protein CASSLRQGAGNTIYF.

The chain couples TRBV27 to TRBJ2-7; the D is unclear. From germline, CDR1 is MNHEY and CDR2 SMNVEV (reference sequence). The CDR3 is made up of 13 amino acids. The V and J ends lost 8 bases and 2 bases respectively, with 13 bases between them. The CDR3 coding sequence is TGTGCCAGCGCCGCGGTGGCCCCCTACGAGCAGTACTTC. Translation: CASAAVAPYEQYF.

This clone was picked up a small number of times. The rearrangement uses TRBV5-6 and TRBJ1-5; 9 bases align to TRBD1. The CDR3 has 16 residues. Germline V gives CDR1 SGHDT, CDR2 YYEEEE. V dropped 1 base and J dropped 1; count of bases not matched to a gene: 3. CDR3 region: CASSLTGGGSNQPQHF. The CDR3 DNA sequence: TGTGCCAGCAGCTTGACAGGGGGCGGAAGCAATCAGCCCCAGCATTTT.

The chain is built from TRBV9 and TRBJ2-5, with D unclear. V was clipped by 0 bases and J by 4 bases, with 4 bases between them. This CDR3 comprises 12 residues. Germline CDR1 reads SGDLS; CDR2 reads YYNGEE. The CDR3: CASSVERETQYF. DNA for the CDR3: TGTGCCAGCAGCGTAGAGCGAGAGACCCAGTACTTC.